The T cell receptor beta chain described here comes from a study of chemoradiotherapy in HPV16-positive cancers. The CDR3 runs to 18 residues. Germline CDR1 and CDR2: SGHDT and YYEEEE. V shed 3 bases and J shed 1 base, with 17 bases lying between them. Study-wide results and limits: Non-HPV-specific T cells did not expand in tumors during treatment, whereas candidate HPV-specific clones and E7-related motifs did. Better recurrence-free survival went with HPV-responsive T-cell expansion in HPV16-positive patients.

The repertoire was sequenced with immunoSEQ multiplex PCR; TCRdb's copy has only in-frame clones and lacks some. The sample shows some 3,900 clones, around 84% of them seen only once. About this clone: No antigen is known for it.

This sequence originates from a human donor with HPV-associated anogenital cancer. Sequencing was performed on tumor tissue, taken from a patient who underwent chemoradiotherapy. This chain uses TRBV5-6 with TRBJ2-6; D unresolved. CDR3 protein: CASSYPTGSRSGANVLTF. The CDR3 nucleotides read TGTGCCAGCAGCTATCCTACGGGCTCCCGATCTGGGGCCAACGTCCTGACTTTC.